The source of this T cell receptor (beta chain) is a study of immune evolution from preneoplasia to lung adenocarcinoma. Study observations and caveats: Later-stage lesions appeared to have more T cells, more diversity, less clonality. Top clone frequencies peaked in normal lung, apparently declining through invasive adenocarcinoma.

The germline V gene has CDR1 GTSNPN and CDR2 SVGIG (reference sequence). V lost 5 bases to trimming and J lost 3 bases, with 14 bases between them. CDR3 length: 14 amino acids. Patient tissue came from resections in Japan or China, 2014–2017. Histologic diagnosis was independently verified by two lung pathologists. Assay used: immunoSEQ multiplex PCR; TCRdb lists only in-frame clones, some missing. The sample has approximately 5,900 clones; approximately 78% are singletons. With regard to this clone: Its antigen is unknown.

The V and J genes are TRBV30 and TRBJ1-3; D may be TRBD1 (5 bases). The clonotype was recovered from an older donor with lung adenocarcinoma. The sample taken for sequencing was FFPE adjacent normal lung tissue. CDR3 DNA: TGTGCCTGGTCATCCGGGACTCTTGGAAACACCATATATTTT. It encodes CAWSSGTLGNTIYF.